Below, one T cell receptor beta chain is given with its context. No antigen is known for it. RNA was isolated and reverse transcribed to cDNA, the sequencing template. The method was immunoSEQ multiplex PCR; TCRdb's version includes in-frame clones alone and lacks a portion of them. The sample contains fewer than 200,000 clones, under 60% of which appear only once. Treatment of the sample: oral pan-JAK inhibitor, 5-10 mg twice daily. Peripheral blood and lesional scalp punch biopsies came from alopecia areata patients. This CDR3 contains 14 residues. Trimming removed 5 bases from V and 7 bases from J; junction bases left unmatched: 7. Germline V gives CDR1 SEHNR, CDR2 FQNEAQ (reference sequence). The entry originates in a study of CD8+ T cells in alopecia areata. Study results and caveats: Scalp data also include sequences from resident alphabeta T cells of normal skin. While tofacitinib was given, many expanded lesional clones persisted in scalp and blood.

This clonotype was obtained from a human donor with alopecia areata. This sequence joins TRBV7-9 and TRBJ1-2, with 10 bases lining up with TRBD1. The sample was CD8+ T cells sorted from blood, taken at week 24, from a patient treated with tofacitinib. This CDR3 is CASSTLTGGGGYTF. The CDR3 region has the DNA TGTGCCAGCAGCACCCTGACAGGGGGCGGTGGCTACACCTTC.